This T cell receptor (beta chain) derives from a study of cytomegalovirus exposure and HLA in healthy donors. All the people who gave samples were healthy bone marrow donors. CDR1 MGHRA and CDR2 YSYEKL come from the germline V gene. This CDR3 comprises 16 residues. The V and J ends lost 1 base and 5 bases respectively, with 15 bases between them. As concerns this clone: Its antigen is undetermined.

This PCR relied on a set of 60 Vbeta primers and 13 Jbeta primers. Clones were read by immunoSEQ multiplex PCR, and TCRdb kept only the in-frame ones, dropping some. This table holds under 40,000 clones. Whole-study results and caveats: Most likely, a cluster of highly shared sequence variants arose as a sequencing artifact. Being productive about 90% or about 30% of the time was typical of most TCR beta V segments in an earlier analysis.

This clonotype originated in a female donor in good health and CMV-seronegative. The gene calls are TRBV4-1 and TRBJ1-5; perhaps TRBD1 as D (5 bases). Sequenced material: PBMCs. As DNA, the CDR3 is TGCGCCAGCAGCCAAGGACAGTCGACTGGGTATCAGCCCCAGCATTTT. This sequence encodes CASSQGQSTGYQPQHF.